The 31 T cell receptor beta chains listed next were all sequenced from one sample in a study of T-cell reconstitution after alpha-beta-depleted transplantation in children. The authors prepared the TCRbeta library with unique molecular identifiers. Using its own MiXCR run on the PCR reads, TCRdb lists one record per CDR3 protein. This sample has about 440,000 distinct CDR3 sequences, with approximately 41% found just once. The sequenced sample was PBMCs, obtained before TCRalphabeta/CD19-depleted stem cell transplant. The receptors were gathered from a girl aged 2 to 9 with aplastic anemia, due to receive a stem cell transplant.

This clonotype was picked up a small number of times. The chain couples TRBV7-6 to TRBJ2-3; 7 bases agree with TRBD2. The length of the CDR3 is 16 residues. V gave up 5 bases and J gave up 9 bases; unmatched junction bases: 17. Germline V gene sequence: CDR1 SGHVS, CDR2 FNYEAQ. The CDR3 reads CASSPRFGRESQTQYF. The CDR3 DNA sequence: TGTGCCAGCAGCCCGCGGTTCGGGCGGGAGTCGCAGACGCAGTATTTT.

This clonotype was seen more than once but under ten times. The J gene is TRBJ2-2, the V gene TRBV27, with D perhaps assigned TRBD1 or TRBD2 (7 bases each). This CDR3 is 14 amino acids long. The germline CDR1 and CDR2 sequences are MNHEY and SMNVEV (reference sequence). V was pared by 8 bases and J by 4 bases, with 14 bases between. In DNA, the CDR3 is TGTGCCAGCGCCAGGGGGGGGGGCACCGGGGAGCTGTTTTTT. This encodes CASARGGGTGELFF.

The rearrangement links TRBV7-8 to TRBJ2-2; TRBD1 agrees at 7 bases. Germline V gene sequence: CDR1 SGHVS, CDR2 FQNEAQ. The length of the CDR3 is 15 residues. The trim removed 3 bases at V and 1 base at J, leaving 2 bases unmatched. Written as DNA, the CDR3 is TGTGCCAGCAGCTTGGGACAGATGAACACCGGGGAGCTGTTTTTT. Translating it yields CASSLGQMNTGELFF.

V and J are TRBV6-2 or TRBV6-3 and TRBJ2-1; 9 bases are shared with TRBD2. The germline V gene has CDR1 MNHEY and CDR2 SVGEGT. The CDR3 contains 15 residues. V shed 1 base and J 9 bases; nucleotides not matched to a gene: 7. The CDR3 is CASSYLASGAVEQFF. The CDR3 DNA reads as TGTGCCAGCAGTTACTTGGCTAGCGGGGCGGTTGAGCAGTTCTTC.

This clonotype was seen a handful of times. V gene TRBV12-3 or TRBV12-4 combines with J gene TRBJ2-7; a weak D match, TRBD1 (6 bases). The V and J ends lost 5 bases and 5 bases respectively, with 19 bases between them. This CDR3 region has 15 residues. CDR3 bases: TGTGCCAGCAGTACCCGACAGGCCCGAGGGCACGAGCAGTACTTC. Translating gives CASSTRQARGHEQYF.

This clonotype occurred a few times. The J gene is TRBJ2-7, the V gene TRBV5-5; D is possibly TRBD2 (6 bases). Germline V gene data show CDR1 as SGHKS and CDR2 as YYEKEE (reference sequence). V was shortened by 3 bases and J by 3 bases, with 22 bases between the two germline ends. CDR3 length: 17 amino acids. The CDR3 region is CASSSSPGLQHLYEQYF. The CDR3 DNA reads as TGTGCCAGCAGCTCGTCACCGGGACTCCAGCACCTCTACGAGCAGTACTTC.

This rearrangement joins TRBV20-1 to TRBJ2-5, with D tentatively TRBD1 (6 bases). The CDR3 spans 14 residues. Trimming removed 2 bases at V and 3 bases at J, with 13 bases between. Germline lookup yields CDR1 DFQATT and CDR2 SNEGSKA (reference sequence). This chain's CDR3 is CSARQGSREETQYF. Written as DNA, the CDR3 is TGCAGTGCTAGACAGGGGTCGAGAGAAGAGACCCAGTACTTC.

The chain joins TRBV27 to TRBJ2-3; possibly TRBD1 for D (5 bases). CDR1 and CDR2 from the germline V gene are MNHEY and SMNVEV (reference sequence). V was pared by 5 bases and J by 1 base, with 16 bases between. The CDR3 runs 16 residues. Here the CDR3 DNA reads TGTGCCAGCAGTCAATCGACAGTCTTTGGCACAGATACGCAGTATTTT. Its translation: CASSQSTVFGTDTQYF.

This clonotype was recorded a few times. The chain carries TRBV3-1 and TRBJ2-2; D possibly uses TRBD1 or TRBD2 (6 bases each). The CDR3 extends over 16 amino acids. Germline lookup yields CDR1 LGHDT and CDR2 YNNKEL (reference sequence). The germline V and J ends were trimmed by 1 base and 5 bases, with 14 bases remaining between them. The CDR3 sequence is CASSQGGGGSTGELFF. DNA of the CDR3: TGTGCCAGCAGCCAAGGAGGAGGGGGGAGTACCGGGGAGCTGTTTTTT.

This clonotype showed up many times. This rearrangement joins TRBV10-3 to TRBJ1-2; 7 bases fit TRBD1. The CDR3 runs to 15 residues. Germline lookup yields CDR1 ENHRY and CDR2 SYGVKD. The J segment lost 7 bases and the V segment lost 3 bases, leaving 11 bases of the junction unmatched. CDR3 DNA sequence: TGTGCCATCAGTGAACCTGACAGGGTAGTCCCTGGCTACACCTTC. Its translation is CAISEPDRVVPGYTF.

This clonotype came up many times. The chain recombines TRBV9 with TRBJ2-3; no clear D. CDR1 and CDR2 (germline): SGDLS, YYNGEE. V dropped 0 bases and J dropped 8 bases, with 13 bases sitting between them. This CDR3 has 14 amino acids. The CDR3 bases are TGTGCCAGCAGCGTAGTTGGTAATCAGGTTACGCAGTATTTT. Its protein product is CASSVVGNQVTQYF. The full variable domain, its missing parts supplied by reference TRBV9 and TRBJ2-3, is DSGVTQTPKHLITATGQRVTLRCSPRSGDLSVYWYQQSLDQGLQFLIQYYNGEERAKGNILERFSAQQFPDLHSELNLSSLELGDSALYFCASSVVGNQVTQYFGPGTRLTVL.

V and J are TRBV6-1 and TRBJ2-7, with 7 bases fitting TRBD2. Looked up from germline, CDR1 is MNHNS and CDR2 is SASEGT. The CDR3 loop spans 16 amino acids. Losses at the gene ends were 4 bases for V and 3 bases for J; bases not matched to a gene: 12. CDR3 residues: CASSGIAEGRGYEQYF. Written as DNA, the CDR3 is TGTGCCAGCAGTGGAATAGCGGAGGGGAGGGGCTACGAGCAGTACTTC.

The chain joins TRBV20-1 to TRBJ2-7; maybe TRBD2 (6 bases). Germline CDR1 reads DFQATT; CDR2 reads SNEGSKA (reference sequence). V was clipped by 4 bases and J by 3 bases, with 13 bases between them. The CDR3 totals 13 residues. The CDR3 region is CSATGRIYYEQYF. The CDR3 DNA follows: TGCAGTGCTACCGGGAGAATATACTACGAGCAGTACTTC.

Ten or more counts support this clonotype. One end of the junction is discordant with germline, which a read error may explain. The CDR3 here is CASSLGLAETDTQYF. CDR3 DNA: TGTGCCAGCAGTTTAGGACTAGCCGAAACAGATACGCAGTATTTT. This chain uses TRBV5-1 with TRBJ2-3, with 8 bases lining up with TRBD2. The CDR3 consists of 15 residues. Germline-derived CDR1 and CDR2 are SGHRS and YFSETQ.

This clonotype occurred once. V and J are TRBV30 and TRBJ2-3, with 7 nucleotides matching TRBD2. This CDR3 is built from 17 residues. Unmatched junction bases numbered 11, after V lost 2 bases and J lost 0 bases. The germline V gene encodes CDR1 GTSNPN and CDR2 SVGIG (reference sequence). CDR3 in amino acids: CAWSKASGTPSTDTQYF. The DNA for the CDR3 is TGTGCCTGGAGTAAGGCTAGCGGAACCCCTAGCACAGATACGCAGTATTTT.

The rearrangement links TRBV15 to TRBJ2-1, with TRBD2 matching 7 bases. Trimming cost V 9 bases and J 3 bases; bases outside gene matches: 8. This CDR3 has 14 residues. The germline V gene has CDR1 LNHNV and CDR2 YYDKDF (reference sequence). The CDR3 DNA reads as TGTGCCACTAGACGGGGCGGGAGCTACAATGAGCAGTTCTTC. Translation gives CATRRGGSYNEQFF.

This clonotype was detected a few times. V is TRBV20-1 and J is TRBJ2-5; 14 bases align to TRBD2. V shed 6 bases, J shed 2 bases, and the junction held 5 bases outside the gene matches. The CDR3 has 15 amino acids. Germline V CDR1 and CDR2: DFQATT, SNEGSKA (reference sequence). CDR3 amino acids: CSADRLAGGQETQYF. The CDR3 nucleotides are TGCAGTGCCGATAGACTAGCGGGAGGGCAAGAGACCCAGTACTTC.

The V call is TRBV10-3, the J call TRBJ1-5; D call uncertain. V was pared by 6 bases and J by 3 bases, with 15 bases between. Germline CDR1 and CDR2: ENHRY and SYGVKD. This CDR3 has 15 amino acids. CDR3 DNA: TGTGCCATCAGGGCCGCGGGCGGAATCAATCAGCCCCAGCATTTT. Its translation is CAIRAAGGINQPQHF.

In its sample, this clonotype was seen many times. The rearrangement joins TRBV5-1 to TRBJ2-3; the D gene could be TRBD1 or TRBD2 (6 bases each). The CDR3 covers 14 residues. The ends were cut back, 5 bases at V and 6 bases at J, with 16 bases in the middle. Germline loops: CDR1 SGHRS, CDR2 YFSETQ. This CDR3 reads CASRIGPGADTQYF. CDR3 coding DNA: TGCGCCAGCAGGATCGGGCCGGGGGCCGATACGCAGTATTTT. The full variable domain, rest sourced from reference TRBV5-1 and TRBJ2-3, is KAGVTQTPRYLIKTRGQQVTLSCSPISGHRSVSWYQQTPGQGLQFLFEYFSETQRNKGNFPGRFSGRQFSNSRSEMNVSTLELGDSALYLCASRIGPGADTQYFGPGTRLTVL.

This clonotype was seen a few times. The chain uses TRBV9 and TRBJ2-7; no definite D call. V lost 1 base and J lost 2, with 10 bases in between. The CDR3 has 14 amino acids. CDR1 and CDR2 (germline): SGDLS, YYNGEE. The CDR3 DNA is TGTGCCAGCAGCGTAAGTGGGCGGACCTACGAGCAGTACTTC. Translated, it gives CASSVSGRTYEQYF.

The V gene is TRBV15, the J gene TRBJ1-2; D call uncertain. CDR1 LNHNV and CDR2 YYDKDF come from the germline V gene (reference sequence). The CDR3 sequence is 15 residues long. V dropped 2 bases and J dropped 9 bases, with 19 bases sitting between them. The CDR3: CATSRSRAGPESYTF. The CDR3 nucleotides are TGTGCCACCAGCAGATCCCGGGCGGGCCCGGAGAGCTACACCTTC.

The rearrangement links TRBV7-2 to TRBJ2-3; 8 bases are shared with TRBD2. V shed 1 base, J shed 1 base, and the junction held 7 bases outside the gene matches. The CDR3 is 17 amino acids. Germline-derived CDR1 and CDR2 are SGHTA and FQGNSA. CDR3 coding DNA: TGTGCCAGCAGCTTAGTGTATCGGGGGGGCGGCACAGATACGCAGTATTTT. The encoded protein is CASSLVYRGGGTDTQYF.

A remark on this clonotype: The CDR3 does not close with the conserved phenylalanine or tryptophan, likely indicating a read error. The chain is built from TRBV11-2 and TRBJ2-1; 7 bases are a match to TRBD1. The CDR3 length is 16 residues. V trimming: 0 bases; J trimming: 5 bases; junction bases outside the gene matches: 7. Germline V lookup: CDR1 SGHAT, CDR2 FQNNGV. For the CDR3, the DNA is TGTGCCAGCAGCTTAGATCCGCAGGGGGTAAACAATGAGCAGTTCTCC. It translates to CASSLDPQGVNNEQFS.

The chain employs TRBV6-1 and TRBJ2-7; weak D call: TRBD1 (6 bases). The CDR3 runs 13 residues. Trimming stripped 7 bases from V and 5 bases from J, with 15 bases between. The germline V gene encodes CDR1 MNHNS and CDR2 SASEGT. The CDR3 region has the DNA TGTGCCAGCACCGAAAGGACAGCCCACGAGCAGTACTTC. It yields the protein CASTERTAHEQYF.

This clonotype was detected once. This chain joins TRBV10-3 and TRBJ2-7; D may be TRBD1 (5 bases). The length of the CDR3 is 15 residues. Germline values: CDR1 ENHRY, CDR2 SYGVKD. With 6 bases removed from V and 3 bases from J, the gap between germline ends came to 18 bases. CDR3 bases: TGTGCCATCAGGGGGTATCTTGCGGACAACTACGAGCAGTACTTC. It codes for CAIRGYLADNYEQYF.

This clonotype was observed at least ten times. This chain links TRBV12-3 or TRBV12-4 with TRBJ1-2, with D possibly TRBD1 on 6 matching bases. V lost 5 bases to trimming and J lost 4 bases, with 8 bases between them. The CDR3 is 12 amino acids. CDR3 protein: CASSGQPYGYTF. CDR3 nucleotides: TGTGCCAGCAGTGGACAGCCCTATGGCTACACCTTC.

The chain employs TRBV24-1 and TRBJ2-3; TRBD2 matches at 14 bases. Germline CDR1 KGHDR, CDR2 SFDVKD. The CDR3 has 17 residues. With V trimmed by 3 bases and J by 3 bases, 4 bases remained unmatched. CDR3 nucleotide sequence: TGTGCCACCAGTGATCCCGGACTAGCGGGAGGAACAGATACGCAGTATTTT. Encoded protein: CATSDPGLAGGTDTQYF.

This clonotype was seen a single time. The rearrangement uses TRBV5-1 and TRBJ1-1; 7 positions agree with TRBD1. J lost 5 bases, V lost 0 bases, and 7 bases had no gene match. Germline loops: CDR1 SGHRS, CDR2 YFSETQ. The CDR3 is made up of 15 amino acids. CDR3 sequence: CASSLADREGTEAFF. The CDR3 DNA reads TGCGCCAGCAGCTTGGCCGACAGGGAGGGGACTGAAGCTTTCTTT.

The rearrangement joins TRBV13 to TRBJ2-7; 14 bases are a match to TRBD2. CDR3 length: 18 amino acids. CDR1 is PRHDT and CDR2 is FYEKMQ in the germline V gene (reference sequence). V was clipped by 4 bases and J by 0 bases; unmatched bases: 8. CDR3 residues: CASSYGLAGGTSSYEQYF. In DNA, the CDR3 is TGTGCCAGCAGCTACGGACTAGCGGGAGGAACTAGCTCCTACGAGCAGTACTTC.

This clonotype has more than one count but fewer than ten. This rearrangement joins TRBV9 to TRBJ1-2, with 7 bases that match TRBD1. Germline V gives CDR1 SGDLS, CDR2 YYNGEE. With 3 bases clipped from V and 4 bases from J, the junction kept 9 bases outside the gene matches. CDR3 length equals 15 residues. CDR3 protein: CASSGGQSRGYGYTF. The DNA of the CDR3 is TGTGCCAGCAGCGGGGGACAGTCTCGGGGCTATGGCTACACCTTC.

V gene TRBV20-1 combines with J gene TRBJ2-3, with 13 bases matching TRBD2. The germline V gene encodes CDR1 DFQATT and CDR2 SNEGSKA (reference sequence). The CDR3 is 18 residues long. The J segment lost 6 bases and the V segment lost 8 bases, leaving 20 bases of the junction unmatched. CDR3 nucleotide sequence: TGCAGTTCCATTACCGAACCAGGACTAGCGGGAGAGGATGATACGCAGTATTTT. Residues: CSSITEPGLAGEDDTQYF.